These 18 T cell receptor beta chains share one sample of origin, sequenced in a study of cytomegalovirus exposure and HLA in healthy donors. Primers: 60 Vbeta forward and 13 Jbeta reverse. Only in-frame clones appear in the TCRdb table, and some are missing; sequencing was by immunoSEQ multiplex PCR. This sample has around 150,000 clones, with 75% to 90% found just once. Sequencing was performed on PBMCs. All receptors derive from a human donor in good health.

J is TRBJ1-1 and V is TRBV7-8; D remains unclear. Germline CDR1 and CDR2: SGHVS and FQNEAQ. This CDR3 has 16 residues. The V end lost 5 bases, the J end lost 4 bases, and 20 bases lay between the germline ends. The CDR3 region has the DNA TGTGCCAGCAGCCCCCATCGCGGGTCGGTTACCACTGAAGCTTTCTTT. This translates into CASSPHRGSVTTEAFF.

Notes on this clone: The germline gene is not matched at one end of the junction; a read error may be the cause. This chain connects TRBV6-5 to TRBJ1-5, with 7 bases matching TRBD1. The CDR3 runs to 14 residues. Germline assignment: CDR1 MNHEY and CDR2 SVGAGI. The CDR3 DNA sequence: TGTGCCAGCCAGGACAGGTCCAGCAATCAACCCCAGCATTTT. Its translation is CASQDRSSNQPQHF.

The chain recombines TRBV11-2 with TRBJ2-2, with D hard to call. This CDR3 comprises 13 residues. V lost 5 bases to trimming and J lost 7 bases, with 11 bases between them. CDR1 SGHAT and CDR2 FQNNGV come from the germline V gene. The CDR3 reads CASSQTFGGELFF. DNA for the CDR3: TGTGCCAGCAGCCAGACTTTTGGCGGGGAGCTGTTTTTT.

The chain is built from TRBV5-1 and TRBJ2-7; D might be TRBD1 (6 bases). Trimming stripped 4 bases from V and 1 base from J, with 9 bases between. CDR1 is SGHRS and CDR2 is YFSETQ in the germline V gene. The CDR3 consists of 13 residues. The CDR3 DNA follows: TGCGCCAGCAGCACCGGACAGTCCTACGAGCAGTACTTC. This gives the protein CASSTGQSYEQYF.

In DNA, the CDR3 is TGTGCCAGCAGTGAACGGGGGACAGGGCTTGGAAACACCATATATTTT. Translated, it gives CASSERGTGLGNTIYF. The chain couples TRBV25-1 to TRBJ1-3; 9 nucleotides agree with TRBD1. The ends lost 2 bases at V and 3 bases at J; junction bases unmatched: 5. Germline V gives CDR1 MGHDK, CDR2 SYGVNS. The CDR3 totals 16 residues.

The chain recombines TRBV10-3 with TRBJ1-5; 10 positions agree with TRBD1. Germline assignment: CDR1 ENHRY and CDR2 SYGVKD. V gave up 6 bases and J gave up 5 bases; unmatched junction bases: 4. This CDR3 contains 14 residues. CDR3 in DNA: TGTGCCATCAGAACCGGGACAGGGGATCAGCCCCAGCATTTT. This gives the protein CAIRTGTGDQPQHF.

V and J are TRBV14 and TRBJ1-1; D might be TRBD1 (5 bases). The CDR3 totals 13 residues. Trimming pared 0 bases from V and 3 bases from J, leaving 5 bases between. CDR1 and CDR2 (germline): SGHDN, FVKESK. The CDR3, as DNA: TGTGCCAGCAGCCAAGAACAGGACACTGAAGCTTTCTTT. It translates to CASSQEQDTEAFF.

The chain recombines TRBV27 with TRBJ2-2; the match to TRBD1 covers 7 bases. This CDR3 region has 16 residues. The germline V gene encodes CDR1 MNHEY and CDR2 SMNVEV (reference sequence). With 2 bases clipped from V and 0 bases from J, the junction kept 3 bases outside the gene matches. CDR3 sequence reads: CASSLRTGPNTGELFF. DNA of the CDR3: TGTGCCAGCAGTTTAAGGACAGGTCCGAACACCGGGGAGCTGTTTTTT.

The J gene is TRBJ1-5, the V gene TRBV5-6; 7 bases align to TRBD1. Germline V gene sequence: CDR1 SGHDT, CDR2 YYEEEE. The CDR3 loop spans 15 amino acids. V gave up 1 base and J gave up 4 bases; unmatched junction bases: 5. Here the CDR3 DNA reads TGTGCCAGCAGCTTGCTCACAGGGGCTAATCAGCCCCAGCATTTT. Its translation: CASSLLTGANQPQHF. The whole variable domain, remainder taken from reference TRBV5-6 and TRBJ1-5, is DAGVTQSPTHLIKTRGQQVTLRCSPKSGHDTVSWYQQALGQGPQFIFQYYEEEERQRGNFPDRFSGHQFPNYSSELNVNALLLGDSALYLCASSLLTGANQPQHFGDGTRLSIL.

The rearrangement links TRBV5-1 to TRBJ2-2; 9 nucleotides agree with TRBD2. V gave up 1 base and J gave up 7 bases; unmatched junction bases: 8. Per the germline V gene, CDR1 is SGHRS and CDR2 is YFSETQ. There are 16 residues in the CDR3. The CDR3 sequence is CASSLMSLTSGGELFF. The CDR3, as DNA: TGCGCCAGCAGCTTGATGTCCCTGACTAGCGGCGGGGAGCTGTTTTTT.

The CDR3 coding sequence is TGTGCCAGCAGTTTATCGACAGGCTGGGGAACAGATACGCAGTATTTT. This gives the protein CASSLSTGWGTDTQYF. The V call is TRBV27, the J call TRBJ2-3; the D gene is possibly TRBD1 (6 bases). The CDR3 consists of 16 residues. V was pared by 0 bases and J by 3 bases, with 13 bases between. Germline V gene lookup returns CDR1 MNHEY and CDR2 SMNVEV (reference sequence).

This chain links TRBV6-5 with TRBJ1-5; tentatively, D is TRBD1 (6 bases). This CDR3 has 15 amino acids. The germline gives CDR1 MNHEY, CDR2 SVGAGI. The V and J ends lost 0 bases and 4 bases respectively, with 10 bases between them. The CDR3 protein is CASSYSSTGNQPQHF. In DNA, the CDR3 is TGTGCCAGCAGTTACTCCAGTACAGGGAATCAGCCCCAGCATTTT.

This chain uses TRBV5-1 with TRBJ1-1; 7 positions match TRBD1. V was pared by 3 bases and J by 1 base, with 0 bases of the junction left unmatched. The length of the CDR3 is 13 residues. The germline V gene has CDR1 SGHRS and CDR2 YFSETQ. The CDR3 DNA is TGCGCCAGCAGCTGGGACAGGAACACTGAAGCTTTCTTT. Encoded protein: CASSWDRNTEAFF.

This clone was seen just once. This chain links TRBV4-2 with TRBJ2-5; 8 nucleotides align to TRBD1. Looked up from germline, CDR1 is LGHNA and CDR2 is YNFKEQ. The CDR3 covers 15 residues. V was pared by 0 bases and J by 5 bases, with 5 bases of the junction left unmatched. Here the CDR3 DNA reads TGTGCCAGCAGCCAAGAGGCAGGGGGCCGGGAGACCCAGTACTTC. Protein sequence: CASSQEAGGRETQYF.

This clone was seen just once. The gene calls are TRBV2 and TRBJ2-1; D uncertain. The CDR3 has 11 amino acids. Germline values: CDR1 SNHLY, CDR2 FYNNEI. V lost 2 bases and J lost 9, with 5 bases in between. The CDR3 here is CASSERSEQFF. CDR3 in DNA: TGTGCCAGCAGTGAACGTAGTGAGCAGTTCTTC.

V gene TRBV6-1 combines with J gene TRBJ2-6; D uncertain. Germline CDR1 MNHNS, CDR2 SASEGT. This CDR3 is 14 amino acids long. Between the trimmed V and J ends, which lost 7 bases and 1 base, there was a span of 8 bases. CDR3 sequence reads: CASIVSSGANVLTF. The CDR3 bases are TGTGCCAGCATTGTTTCATCTGGGGCCAACGTCCTGACTTTC.

The chain recombines TRBV12-5 with TRBJ2-2; TRBD2 might be the D (7 bases). The CDR3 covers 13 residues. Germline V gene sequence: CDR1 LGHNT, CDR2 FRNRAP. Trimming removed 3 bases from V and 7 bases from J, with 9 bases in between. CDR3 amino acids: CASGLGGDGELFF. CDR3 sequence (DNA): TGTGCTAGTGGTTTAGGGGGGGACGGGGAGCTGTTTTTT.

The chain is built from TRBV6-1 and TRBJ1-4, with D possibly TRBD1 on 6 matching bases. The ends were cut back, 3 bases at V and 8 bases at J, with 16 bases in the middle. The CDR3 extends over 15 amino acids. Per germline, CDR1 MNHNS and CDR2 SASEGT. CDR3 amino acids: CASSEGPQGREKLFF. In DNA, the CDR3 is TGTGCCAGCAGTGAGGGTCCGCAGGGGAGAGAAAAACTGTTTTTT.